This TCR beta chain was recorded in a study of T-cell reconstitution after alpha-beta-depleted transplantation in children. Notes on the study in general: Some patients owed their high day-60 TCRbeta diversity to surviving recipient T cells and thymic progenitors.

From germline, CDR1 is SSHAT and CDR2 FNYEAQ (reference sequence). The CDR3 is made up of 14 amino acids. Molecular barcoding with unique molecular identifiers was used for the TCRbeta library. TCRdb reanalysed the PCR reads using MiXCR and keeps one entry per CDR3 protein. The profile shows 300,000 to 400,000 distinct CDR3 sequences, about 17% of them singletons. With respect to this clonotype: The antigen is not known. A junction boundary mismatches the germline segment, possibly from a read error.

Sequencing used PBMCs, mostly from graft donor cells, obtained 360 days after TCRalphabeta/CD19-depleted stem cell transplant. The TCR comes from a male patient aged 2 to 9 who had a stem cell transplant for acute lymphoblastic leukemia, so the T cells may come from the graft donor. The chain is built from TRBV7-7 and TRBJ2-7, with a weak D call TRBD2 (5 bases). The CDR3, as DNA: TGTGCTAGCAGCTTAGCGAAGGGATCCTACGAGCAGTACTTC. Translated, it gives CASSLAKGSYEQYF.